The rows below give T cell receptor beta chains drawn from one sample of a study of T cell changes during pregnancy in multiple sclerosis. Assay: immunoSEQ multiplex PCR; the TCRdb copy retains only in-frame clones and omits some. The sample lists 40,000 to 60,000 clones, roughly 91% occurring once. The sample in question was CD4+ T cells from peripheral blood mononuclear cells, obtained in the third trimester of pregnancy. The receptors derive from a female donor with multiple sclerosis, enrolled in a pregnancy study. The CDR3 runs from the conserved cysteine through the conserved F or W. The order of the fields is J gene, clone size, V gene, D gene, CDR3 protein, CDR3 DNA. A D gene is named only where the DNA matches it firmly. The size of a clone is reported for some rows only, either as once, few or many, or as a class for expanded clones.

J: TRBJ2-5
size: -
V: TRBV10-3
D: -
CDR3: CAISESLGGQKETQYF
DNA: TGTGCCATCAGTGAGTCATTGGGGGGACAGAAAGAGACCCAGTACTTC

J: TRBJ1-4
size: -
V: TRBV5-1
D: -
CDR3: CASSSPLGTGDAGREKLFF
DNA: TGCGCCAGCAGTTCACCGCTCGGGACGGGAGATGCGGGACGCGAAAAACTGTTTTTT

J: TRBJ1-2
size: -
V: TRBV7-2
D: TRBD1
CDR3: CASSSQTTGGDGYTF
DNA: TGTGCCAGCAGCTCACAAACTACAGGGGGCGACGGCTACACCTTC

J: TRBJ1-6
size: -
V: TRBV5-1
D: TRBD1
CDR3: CASSLASGGNSPLHF
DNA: TGCGCCAGCAGCTTGGCCTCAGGGGGTAACTCACCCCTCCACTTT

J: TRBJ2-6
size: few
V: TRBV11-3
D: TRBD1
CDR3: CASSQGQGRTGANVLTF
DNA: TGTGCCAGCAGCCAGGGACAGGGAAGGACTGGGGCCAACGTCCTGACTTTC

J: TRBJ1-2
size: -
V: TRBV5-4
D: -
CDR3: CASSLGGLGQSNYGYTF
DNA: TGTGCCAGCAGCTTGGGTGGCCTTGGACAGTCTAACTATGGCTACACCTTC

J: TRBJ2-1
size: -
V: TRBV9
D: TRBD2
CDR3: CASEGLAGPTTNEQFF
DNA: TGTGCCAGCGAGGGACTAGCGGGGCCTACTACCAATGAGCAGTTCTTC

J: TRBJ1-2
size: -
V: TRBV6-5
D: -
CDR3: CASSNGEYGYTF
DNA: TGTGCCAGCAGTAACGGGGAATATGGCTACACCTTC

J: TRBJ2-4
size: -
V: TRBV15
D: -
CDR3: CATSSPTGPQNIQYF
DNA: TGTGCCACCAGCAGCCCGACAGGACCCCAGAACATTCAGTACTTC

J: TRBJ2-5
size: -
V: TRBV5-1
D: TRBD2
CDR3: CASSPGLAGGQETQYF
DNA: TGCGCCAGCAGCCCAGGACTAGCGGGGGGCCAAGAGACCCAGTACTTC

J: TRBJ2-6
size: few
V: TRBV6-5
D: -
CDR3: CASSFTGTPGANVLTF
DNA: TGTGCCAGCAGTTTCACCGGGACACCTGGGGCCAACGTCCTGACTTTC

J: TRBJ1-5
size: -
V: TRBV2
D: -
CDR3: CASSSDRIQPQHF
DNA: TGTGCCAGCAGTTCCGACAGGATTCAGCCCCAGCATTTT

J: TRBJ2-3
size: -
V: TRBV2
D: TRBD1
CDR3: CASSVMGQGTTDTQYF
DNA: TGTGCCAGCAGTGTGATGGGACAGGGGACCACAGATACGCAGTATTTT

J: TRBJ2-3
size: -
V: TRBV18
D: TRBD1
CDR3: CASSQRQGPTDTQYF
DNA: TGTGCCAGCTCACAGAGACAGGGCCCCACAGATACGCAGTATTTT

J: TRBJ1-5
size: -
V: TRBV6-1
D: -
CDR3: CATRVVNNQPQHF
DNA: TGTGCCACGAGGGTCGTTAACAATCAGCCCCAGCATTTT